The rows below give T cell receptor beta chains drawn from one sample of a study of shared clonotypes between healthy human individuals. Generated by immunoSEQ multiplex PCR, the TCRdb table keeps only in-frame clones and is missing some. This table has about 1 million clones, around 76% appearing once. The sample was memory CD4+ T cells sorted from blood. The receptors were sampled from a man aged 18 to 30 in good health. Both conserved end residues are part of each CDR3. D genes are given only for firm matches. The size of a clone is reported for some rows only, either as once, few or many, or as a class for expanded clones.

>NA|TRBV27|NA|TRBJ2-7
TGTGCCCGAGGGGGCGGGGACAGCTCCTACGAGCAGTACTTC
CARGGGDSSYEQYF
>NA|TRBV5-1|TRBD2|TRBJ2-1
TGCGCCACGTCGGATAGCGGGGGGTCCACAAATGAGCAGTTCTTC
CATSDSGGSTNEQFF
>NA|TRBV11-1|NA|TRBJ2-3
TGTGCCAGCAGCTTCTGGGGCGCCGCGGATACGCAGTATTTT
CASSFWGAADTQYF
>NA|TRBV5-1|NA|TRBJ1-2
TGCGCCAGCAGCTTGTGGGACAACTATGGCTACACCTTC
CASSLWDNYGYTF
>NA|TRBV4-1|NA|TRBJ2-4
TGCGCCAGCAGCCAAGGTGAGGGGCTAGCCAAAAACATTCAGTACTTC
CASSQGEGLAKNIQYF
>once|TRBV11-1|TRBD1|TRBJ2-1
TGTGCCAGCAGCCCTGGGACAGGGGGGCCCTCCTACAATGAGCAGTTCTTC
CASSPGTGGPSYNEQFF
>NA|TRBV4-3|NA|TRBJ1-1
TGCGCCAGCAGCCAAGAACCGGGGGCGGGCACTGAAGCTTTCTTT
CASSQEPGAGTEAFF
>NA|TRBV28|NA|TRBJ1-1
TGTGCCAGCAGTTTAGGTCTTGTAAACACTGAAGCTTTCTTT
CASSLGLVNTEAFF
>NA|TRBV28|NA|TRBJ2-1
TGTGCCAGCAGTTTAGCGGGGCTTGGAAGCAATGAGCAGTTCTTC
CASSLAGLGSNEQFF
>NA|TRBV10-3|NA|TRBJ2-5
TGTGCCATAGGACAGCTCGACCAAGAGACCCAGTACTTC
CAIGQLDQETQYF
>NA|TRBV9|NA|TRBJ1-2
TGTGCCAGCAGCCCGTCAGATCGGAACTATGGCTACACCTTC
CASSPSDRNYGYTF
>NA|TRBV19|NA|TRBJ1-2
TGTGCCAGTAGTATCACGGGGGCCGGAGGGGGCTACACCTTC
CASSITGAGGGYTF
>few|TRBV29-1|NA|TRBJ2-3
TGCAGCGTTGAAGGGCAGGGACTCGGCACAGATACGCAGTATTTT
CSVEGQGLGTDTQYF
>NA|TRBV5-1|NA|TRBJ2-5
TGCGCCAGCAGCTTGGGACTGGGCAAAGAGACCCAGTACTTC
CASSLGLGKETQYF
>NA|TRBV5-1|NA|TRBJ1-5
TGCGCCAGCAGCCGCGATTTTAGCAATCAGCCCCAGCATTTT
CASSRDFSNQPQHF
>NA|TRBV27|TRBD1|TRBJ1-2
TGTGCCAGCAGTCCGGGACAGGGGCATGGCTACACCTTC
CASSPGQGHGYTF
>NA|TRBV5-6|TRBD1|TRBJ1-2
TGTGCCAGCAGCACAGACAGGGGAAACTATGGCTACACCTTC
CASSTDRGNYGYTF
>once|TRBV7-9|TRBD1|TRBJ1-2
TGTGCCAGCAGGCGTGACAGGGACTATGGCTACACCTTC
CASRRDRDYGYTF
>NA|TRBV11-2|TRBD1|TRBJ1-3
TGTGCCAGCAGCCGGGGACAGTTTAGCTCTGGAAACACCATATATTTT
CASSRGQFSSGNTIYF
>NA|TRBV18|NA|TRBJ2-5
TGTGCCAGCTCACCACGTTCAGAGACCCAGTACTTC
CASSPRSETQYF
>NA|TRBV2|TRBD1|TRBJ2-3
TGTGCCAGCAGTGTAGTAGGGACAGCCCCTACAGGTACGCAGTATTTT
CASSVVGTAPTGTQYF
>NA|TRBV11-2|TRBD1|TRBJ2-1
TGTGCCAGCAGCATCCCCGGGACAGGGCTAAATGAGCAGTTCTTC
CASSIPGTGLNEQFF
>NA|TRBV9|TRBD1|TRBJ1-1
TGTGCCAGCAGCCCCGAGGACAGGGTAACTGAAGCTTTCTTT
CASSPEDRVTEAFF
>NA|TRBV18|TRBD2|TRBJ2-4
TGTGCCAGCTCACCACCGGGGCTAGCGGGAGGTTTGGACATTCAGTACTTC
CASSPPGLAGGLDIQYF
>NA|TRBV13|TRBD2|TRBJ2-5
TGTGCCAGCAGCTTAAGGCTAGCGGGGGGCGTTGAGACCCAGTACTTC
CASSLRLAGGVETQYF
>NA|TRBV19|TRBD2|TRBJ2-7
TGTGCCAGTAGAGGGACTAGCGGAACCTACGAGCAGTACTTC
CASRGTSGTYEQYF
>NA|TRBV2|TRBD1|TRBJ1-1
TGTGCCAGCAGGGTACAGGGGATGAACACTGAAGCTTTCTTT
CASRVQGMNTEAFF
>once|TRBV6-1|TRBD1|TRBJ2-5
TGTGCCAGCAGTATGCAGGGGGCTTCAGAGACCCAGTACTTC
CASSMQGASETQYF
>NA|TRBV2|TRBD1|TRBJ1-4
TGTGCCAGCAGTGGGGACAGGGGGTTTGTCACTAATGAAAAACTGTTTTTT
CASSGDRGFVTNEKLFF
>NA|TRBV11-2|TRBD2|TRBJ2-1
TGTGCCAGCAGCTTCGGGACTAGCGGGAGCAATGAGCAGTTCTTC
CASSFGTSGSNEQFF
>NA|TRBV14|TRBD1|TRBJ1-6
TGTGCCAGCAGCAAAACGACAGGGGGCTGGTATAATTCACCCCTCCACTTT
CASSKTTGGWYNSPLHF
>NA|TRBV27|TRBD2|TRBJ2-1
TGTGCCAGCAGTCGAATAACGGGGGGGCTATCTTCTGAGCAGTTCTTC
CASSRITGGLSSEQFF
>NA|TRBV15|TRBD2|TRBJ2-4
TGTGCCACCAGCGGCGGGGGGGTAGCCAAAAACATTCAGTACTTC
CATSGGGVAKNIQYF
>NA|TRBV7-2|NA|TRBJ1-1
TGTGCCAGCAGCCCCCCGGGGACGTACACTGAAGCTTTCTTT
CASSPPGTYTEAFF
>NA|TRBV10-2|TRBD1|TRBJ2-7
TGCGCCAGCCGAGCCTGGGACAGGGACTACGAGCAGTACTTC
CASRAWDRDYEQYF
>NA|TRBV7-7|TRBD2|TRBJ2-5
TGTGCTAGCAGCTCCGGACTAGCGGGGTCTCAAGAGACCCAGTACTTC
CASSSGLAGSQETQYF
>NA|TRBV10-2|TRBD1|TRBJ2-5
TGCGCCAGCAGTGCATATGGGACAGGGGGAGAGACCCAGTACTTC
CASSAYGTGGETQYF
>NA|TRBV6-1|NA|TRBJ2-5
TGTGCCAGCAGTGAAAGAATGACAGGACCCCCCTCTCAAGAGACCCAGTACTTC
CASSERMTGPPSQETQYF
>NA|TRBV10-2|TRBD2|TRBJ2-2
TGCGCCAGCACCCTAAGCGGGAGCGGGGTCGGGGAGCTGTTTTTT
CASTLSGSGVGELFF
>NA|TRBV2|NA|TRBJ2-6
TGTGCCAGCGACCGGGGCAGGATATCTGGGGCCAACGTCCTGACTTTC
CASDRGRISGANVLTF
>once|TRBV9|TRBD1|TRBJ1-2
TGTGCCAGCAGCGATTACAGGGGGGGAAATGGCTACACCTTC
CASSDYRGGNGYTF
>many|TRBV30|NA|TRBJ1-5
TGTGCCTGGAGTGAGAAGGGTCTCCAGCCCCAGCATTTT
CAWSEKGLQPQHF